A selection of T cell receptor beta chains follows, all from one sample in a study of shared clonotypes between healthy human individuals. The data were produced by immunoSEQ multiplex PCR, yet TCRdb's version contains in-frame clones alone and is incomplete. Among 400,000 to 600,000 clones listed, 75% to 80% were seen once. Specimen: PBMCs. The receptors stem from a woman between 40 and 55 years old in good health. Some clones in this sample may be carry-over from other donors' samples. The conserved cysteine and the conserved F or W are not part of the CDR3 here.

V gene: TRBV12-5
CDR3 protein: ASGLRRGEQF

V gene: TRBV29-1
CDR3 protein: SVEDLSGVPSVEQY

V gene: TRBV27
CDR3 protein: ASSPRDFGTETQY

V gene: TRBV6-5
CDR3 protein: ASRTSGSRDEQF

V gene: TRBV29-1
CDR3 protein: SVGGNSGNTIY

V gene: TRBV5-4
CDR3 protein: ASSGTGQGFGEQY

V gene: TRBV10-3
CDR3 protein: AIRTSGETQY

V gene: TRBV28
CDR3 protein: ASSFSGQSNEKLF

V gene: TRBV7-8
CDR3 protein: ASSLGLAVYEQY

V gene: TRBV7-8
CDR3 protein: ASSLSGVISGANVLT

V gene: TRBV5-6
CDR3 protein: ASSLGPDGGQF

V gene: TRBV5-1
CDR3 protein: ASSSLPKAGDNEQF

V gene: TRBV7-3
CDR3 protein: ASSLMGGHTEAF

V gene: TRBV5-8
CDR3 protein: ASRGYEQY

V gene: TRBV6-4
CDR3 protein: ASSDSPGSYNEQF

V gene: TRBV29-1
CDR3 protein: STTQGMNTEAF

V gene: TRBV7-2
CDR3 protein: ASSLYLGGRETQY

V gene: TRBV29-1
CDR3 protein: SGYLGAHNEQF

V gene: TRBV6-1
CDR3 protein: ASSGLGGYT

V gene: TRBV4-2
CDR3 protein: ASSAEREYGYT

V gene: TRBV7-2
CDR3 protein: ASSRDRATDTQY

V gene: TRBV5-6
CDR3 protein: ASSFFSADRGEKLF

V gene: TRBV5-1
CDR3 protein: ASSLGDSLQYNEQF

V gene: TRBV5-1
CDR3 protein: ASSTGIGYDEQY

V gene: TRBV28
CDR3 protein: ASSSSGKFPYNEQF

V gene: TRBV14
CDR3 protein: ASSQDPGGKKTQY

V gene: TRBV18
CDR3 protein: ASSLDLAASYNEQF

V gene: TRBV7-8
CDR3 protein: ASSSGQGNIQY

V gene: TRBV11-2
CDR3 protein: ASSFGPSSGRDTQY

V gene: TRBV23-1
CDR3 protein: ASSQSYYTSGRAATDTQY

V gene: TRBV10-1
CDR3 protein: ASSTPRTGGYEQY

V gene: TRBV4-1
CDR3 protein: ATQGKWNTEAF

V gene: TRBV19
CDR3 protein: ASSIGTGDIAGPQH

V gene: TRBV28
CDR3 protein: ASMKTSGADTQY

V gene: TRBV5-1
CDR3 protein: ASSRTGGIDADTQY

V gene: TRBV19
CDR3 protein: ASSFWGQSYEQY

V gene: TRBV19
CDR3 protein: ASSIGSGRAFYEQY

V gene: TRBV9
CDR3 protein: ASSAGTGDQPQH

V gene: TRBV9
CDR3 protein: ASSSSPRRRDSEAF

V gene: TRBV19
CDR3 protein: ASSIPRTGVNEQF

V gene: TRBV5-4
CDR3 protein: ASSLATGGESPLH

V gene: TRBV7-9
CDR3 protein: ASSPLPAEYTGELF

V gene: TRBV5-1
CDR3 protein: ASSLTSGRTTGELF

V gene: TRBV7-2
CDR3 protein: ASSQPRSGVGGNEQF

V gene: TRBV7-9
CDR3 protein: ASSGGNMNTEAF

V gene: TRBV5-1
CDR3 protein: ASSSRETETQY

V gene: TRBV6-4
CDR3 protein: ASSAFGTASYEQY

V gene: TRBV5-1
CDR3 protein: ASSLQGANGGELF

V gene: TRBV9
CDR3 protein: ASSVGGDSRPRHSGNTIY

V gene: TRBV4-1
CDR3 protein: ASSPSRTGLANEQY

V gene: TRBV19
CDR3 protein: ASASGDFVDTQY

V gene: TRBV27
CDR3 protein: ASSVRGAMNTEAF

V gene: TRBV19
CDR3 protein: ASSNSFIQY

V gene: TRBV6-1
CDR3 protein: ASSGRGDQPQH

V gene: TRBV7-2
CDR3 protein: ASSLGLAGGAYEQY

V gene: TRBV14
CDR3 protein: ASSHRGAGANVLT

V gene: TRBV10-3
CDR3 protein: AISESSGGNYEQY

V gene: TRBV5-4
CDR3 protein: ASSLYWDRDSNEQF

V gene: TRBV11-2
CDR3 protein: ASTRTWGDSPLH